The rows below give T cell receptor beta chains drawn from one sample of a study of OX40 agonist ivuxolimab in advanced cancers. Method: immunoSEQ multiplex PCR; TCRdb's copy keeps in-frame clones and lacks some. Altogether about 58,000 clones are present, around 85% being singletons, with the ten largest covering about 0.73%. Sequences were derived from CD4+ or CD8+ T cells sorted from blood, sampled in a trial of the OX40 agonist ivuxolimab. The source of these receptors is an adult with an advanced solid tumor such as melanoma, head and neck, liver or kidney cancer. CDR3s include the opening cysteine and the closing phenylalanine or tryptophan. The order of the fields is J gene, CDR3 length, V gene, CDR3 protein.

J: TRBJ2-1; length: 11; V: TRBV7-9; CDR3: CASSPTGVQFF
J: TRBJ2-2; length: 16; V: TRBV9; CDR3: CASSLRLAVYTGELFF
J: TRBJ2-7; length: 15; V: TRBV5-1; CDR3: CASSSGTSGGYEQYF
J: TRBJ2-4; length: 15; V: TRBV9; CDR3: CASSVGQLAKNIQYF
J: TRBJ2-2; length: 15; V: TRBV6-4; CDR3: CASSDPRAGTGELFF
J: TRBJ2-3; length: 19; V: TRBV28; CDR3: CASIPPQLGGVGSTDTQYF
J: TRBJ2-7; length: 18; V: TRBV4-2; CDR3: CASSQDLGLAGRLYEQYF
J: TRBJ2-7; length: 15; V: TRBV19; CDR3: CASSIGAGGQDEQYF
J: TRBJ2-7; length: 12; V: TRBV11-2; CDR3: CASSFGRYEQYF
J: TRBJ1-1; length: 13; V: TRBV6-6; CDR3: CATKQGVDTEAFF
J: TRBJ2-1; length: 13; V: TRBV11-2; CDR3: CASSFRTRGEQFF
J: TRBJ2-3; length: 11; V: TRBV20-1; CDR3: CSALPTDTQYF
J: TRBJ1-2; length: 15; V: TRBV18; CDR3: CASSLNNRGLYGYTF
J: TRBJ1-2; length: 13; V: TRBV27; CDR3: CASSFLDGRGYTF
J: TRBJ1-2; length: 12; V: TRBV5-4; CDR3: CASSFLPEGYTF
J: TRBJ2-3; length: 12; V: TRBV7-9; CDR3: CASSYTANTQYF
J: TRBJ1-1; length: 14; V: TRBV2; CDR3: CASSQRRGDTEAFF
J: TRBJ2-7; length: 15; V: TRBV7-2; CDR3: CASSWAGGESHEQYF
J: TRBJ1-2; length: 13; V: TRBV7-9; CDR3: CASSLTAFYGYTF
J: TRBJ1-1; length: 14; V: TRBV5-1; CDR3: CASSPGTLNTEAFF
J: TRBJ2-3; length: 14; V: TRBV5-5; CDR3: CASSLAGGGDTQYF
J: TRBJ2-3; length: 14; V: TRBV5-1; CDR3: CASSSGDTPMAQYF
J: TRBJ2-3; length: 16; V: TRBV4-3; CDR3: CASSQEAAPSTDTQYF
J: TRBJ1-6; length: 17; V: TRBV27; CDR3: CASSLKWDSSYNSPLHF
J: TRBJ1-1; length: 14; V: TRBV7-9; CDR3: CASSLTGSNTEAFF
J: TRBJ1-2; length: 18; V: TRBV5-6; CDR3: CASSLVGTGPLMKYGYTF
J: TRBJ2-3; length: 15; V: TRBV4-1; CDR3: CASSPLEDPTDTQYF
J: TRBJ1-4; length: 13; V: TRBV7-7; CDR3: CASSGAPNEKLFF
J: TRBJ1-4; length: 14; V: TRBV19; CDR3: CASSNRYNNEKLFF
J: TRBJ2-7; length: 15; V: TRBV5-1; CDR3: CASSLVTGAGYEQYF
J: TRBJ2-1; length: 14; V: TRBV5-1; CDR3: CASDAGGRYNEQFF
J: TRBJ2-1; length: 14; V: TRBV4-1; CDR3: CASSDSGSSNEQFF
J: TRBJ2-7; length: 15; V: TRBV5-5; CDR3: CASSPSGTEAYEQYF
J: TRBJ2-1; length: 16; V: TRBV28; CDR3: CASSYSGSISYNEQFF
J: TRBJ2-1; length: 14; V: TRBV29-1; CDR3: CSVPPREAYNEQFF
J: TRBJ2-1; length: 15; V: TRBV9; CDR3: CASGARAAGVNEQFF
J: TRBJ2-3; length: 17; V: TRBV28; CDR3: CASSLGLAGGFAGTQYF
J: TRBJ1-4; length: 15; V: TRBV27; CDR3: CASSATSAFNEKLFF
J: TRBJ2-1; length: 20; V: TRBV4-3; CDR3: CASSQGKRTSGLRGHDEQFF
J: TRBJ2-3; length: 15; V: TRBV19; CDR3: CASSKDGRSTDTQYF
J: TRBJ1-5; length: 16; V: TRBV28; CDR3: CASSSSGQGAYQPQHF
J: TRBJ2-1; length: 13; V: TRBV29-1; CDR3: CSVPSQGMNEQFF
J: TRBJ1-4; length: 16; V: TRBV4-3; CDR3: CASSQGVRQGGEKLFF
J: TRBJ2-2; length: 11; V: TRBV29-1; CDR3: CSVGRTGELFF
J: TRBJ1-5; length: 17; V: TRBV19; CDR3: CASTFIGGAYSNQPQHF
J: TRBJ2-4; length: 16; V: TRBV19; CDR3: CASSITPELAKNIQYF
J: TRBJ2-7; length: 13; V: TRBV7-8; CDR3: CASRAQGPYEQYF
J: TRBJ2-2; length: 13; V: TRBV7-7; CDR3: CASSISGTGELFF
J: TRBJ2-1; length: 15; V: TRBV9; CDR3: CASSPRLAQYNEQFF
J: TRBJ2-7; length: 14; V: TRBV5-6; CDR3: CASSRVGGNYEQYF
J: TRBJ2-3; length: 13; V: TRBV7-2; CDR3: CASSPPSADTQYF